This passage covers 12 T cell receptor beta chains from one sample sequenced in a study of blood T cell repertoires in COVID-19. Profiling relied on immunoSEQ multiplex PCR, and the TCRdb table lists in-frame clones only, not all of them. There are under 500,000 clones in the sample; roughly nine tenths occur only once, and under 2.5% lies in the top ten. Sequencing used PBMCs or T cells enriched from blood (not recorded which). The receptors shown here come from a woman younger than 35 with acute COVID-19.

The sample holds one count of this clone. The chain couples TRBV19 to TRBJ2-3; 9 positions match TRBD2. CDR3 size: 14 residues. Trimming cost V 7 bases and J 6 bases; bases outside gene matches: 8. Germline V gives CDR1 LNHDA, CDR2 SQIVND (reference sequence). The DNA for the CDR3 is TGTGCCAGTACTCCGGGACTAGCCGAGGATACGCAGTATTTT. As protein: CASTPGLAEDTQYF.

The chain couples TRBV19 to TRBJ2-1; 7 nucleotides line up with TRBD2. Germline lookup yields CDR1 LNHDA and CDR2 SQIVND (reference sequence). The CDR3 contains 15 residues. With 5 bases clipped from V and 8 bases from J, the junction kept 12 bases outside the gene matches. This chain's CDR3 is CASSRLGGRVHEQFF. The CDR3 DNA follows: TGTGCCAGTAGTCGACTAGGCGGGAGAGTCCATGAGCAGTTCTTC.

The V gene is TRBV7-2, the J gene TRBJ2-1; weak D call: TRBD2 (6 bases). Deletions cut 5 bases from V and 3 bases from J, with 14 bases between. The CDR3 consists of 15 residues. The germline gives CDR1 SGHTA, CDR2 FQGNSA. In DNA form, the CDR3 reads TGTGCCAGCAGCCCGGACCCCGGGGGCTACAATGAGCAGTTCTTC. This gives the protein CASSPDPGGYNEQFF.

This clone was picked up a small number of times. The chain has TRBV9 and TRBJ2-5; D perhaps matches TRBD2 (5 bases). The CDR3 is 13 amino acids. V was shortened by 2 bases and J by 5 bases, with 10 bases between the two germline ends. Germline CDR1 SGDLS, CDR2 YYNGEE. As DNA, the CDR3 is TGTGCCAGCAGCGTGGACTCGCGGGAGACCCAGTACTTC. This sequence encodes CASSVDSRETQYF.

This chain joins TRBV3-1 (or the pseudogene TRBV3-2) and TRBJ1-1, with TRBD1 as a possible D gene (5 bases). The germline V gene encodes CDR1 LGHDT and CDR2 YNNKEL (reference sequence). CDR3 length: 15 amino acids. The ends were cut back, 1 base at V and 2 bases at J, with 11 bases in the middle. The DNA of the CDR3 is TGTGCCAGCAGCCAAGGTATCAGGGATAACACTGAAGCTTTCTTT. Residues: CASSQGIRDNTEAFF.

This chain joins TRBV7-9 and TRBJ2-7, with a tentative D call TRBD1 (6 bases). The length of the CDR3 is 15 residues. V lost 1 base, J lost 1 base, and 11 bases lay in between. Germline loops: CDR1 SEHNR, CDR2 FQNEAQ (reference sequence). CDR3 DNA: TGTGCCAGCAGCTTAGTGACAGGTGGTTCCTACGAGCAGTACTTC. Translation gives CASSLVTGGSYEQYF.

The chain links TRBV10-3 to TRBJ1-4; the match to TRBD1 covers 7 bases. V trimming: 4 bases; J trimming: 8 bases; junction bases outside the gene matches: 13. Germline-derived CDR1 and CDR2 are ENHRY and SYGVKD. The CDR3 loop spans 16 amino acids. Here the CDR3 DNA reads TGTGCCATCAGTGCCGGAAGGACAGGTATCCGGGAAAAACTGTTTTTT. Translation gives CAISAGRTGIREKLFF.

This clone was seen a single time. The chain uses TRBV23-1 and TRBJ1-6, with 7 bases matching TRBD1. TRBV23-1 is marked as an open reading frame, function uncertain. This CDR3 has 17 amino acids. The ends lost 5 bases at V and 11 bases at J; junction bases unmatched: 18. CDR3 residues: CASSCRGQSVSGPPLHF. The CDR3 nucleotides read TGCGCCAGCAGTTGTAGGGGACAGAGCGTGTCAGGTCCACCCCTCCACTTT.

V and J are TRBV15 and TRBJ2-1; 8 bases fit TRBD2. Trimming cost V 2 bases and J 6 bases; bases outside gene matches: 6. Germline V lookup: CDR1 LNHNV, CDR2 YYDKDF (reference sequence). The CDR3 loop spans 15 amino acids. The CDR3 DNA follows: TGTGCCACCAGCAGACCGGGACTAGGGGTCAATGAGCAGTTCTTC. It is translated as CATSRPGLGVNEQFF.

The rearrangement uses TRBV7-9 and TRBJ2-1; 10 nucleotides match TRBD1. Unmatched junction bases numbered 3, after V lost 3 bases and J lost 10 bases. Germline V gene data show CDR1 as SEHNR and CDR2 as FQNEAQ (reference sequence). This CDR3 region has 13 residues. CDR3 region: CASSLTGGNEQFF. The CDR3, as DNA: TGTGCCAGCAGCTTGACAGGGGGCAACGAGCAGTTCTTC.

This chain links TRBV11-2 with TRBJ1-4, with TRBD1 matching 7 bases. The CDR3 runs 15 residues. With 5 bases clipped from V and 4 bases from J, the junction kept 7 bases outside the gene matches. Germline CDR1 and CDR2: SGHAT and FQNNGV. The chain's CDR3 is CASSEPGQINEKLFF. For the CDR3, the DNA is TGTGCCAGCAGCGAACCGGGACAGATTAATGAAAAACTGTTTTTT.

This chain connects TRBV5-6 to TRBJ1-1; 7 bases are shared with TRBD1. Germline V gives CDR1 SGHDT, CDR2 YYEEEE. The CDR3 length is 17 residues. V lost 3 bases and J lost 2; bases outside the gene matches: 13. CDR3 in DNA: TGTGCCAGCAGCTCACTTTTACGGGACAGTAGTAACACTGAAGCTTTCTTT. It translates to CASSSLLRDSSNTEAFF.